A single sample is the source of the 2 T cell receptor beta chains below, sequenced in a study of T cell repertoires in ileal Crohn's disease. Assay used: immunoSEQ multiplex PCR; TCRdb lists only in-frame clones, some missing. The data contain under 8,000 clones, about 80% of them singletons. Sample time point: inflamed ileum from the surgical specimen. Sequenced: ileal tissue. These TCRs come from an adult with Crohn's disease.

This chain connects TRBV29-1 to TRBJ1-1; D is unclear. Per germline, CDR1 SQVTM and CDR2 ANQGSEA. Trimming stripped 5 bases from V and 3 bases from J, with 13 bases between. CDR3 size: 13 residues. This chain's CDR3 is CSVTKTGDTEAFF. The CDR3 DNA is TGCAGCGTTACTAAAACCGGGGACACTGAAGCTTTCTTT.

V gene TRBV18 combines with J gene TRBJ1-1; no firm D call. Germline CDR1 and CDR2: KGHSH and LQKENI. The V end was cut by 6 bases, the J end by 0 bases, with 11 bases between. There are 14 residues in the CDR3. The CDR3 bases are TGTGCCAGCTCCCCGGACGGAATGAACACTGAAGCTTTCTTT. It translates to CASSPDGMNTEAFF.